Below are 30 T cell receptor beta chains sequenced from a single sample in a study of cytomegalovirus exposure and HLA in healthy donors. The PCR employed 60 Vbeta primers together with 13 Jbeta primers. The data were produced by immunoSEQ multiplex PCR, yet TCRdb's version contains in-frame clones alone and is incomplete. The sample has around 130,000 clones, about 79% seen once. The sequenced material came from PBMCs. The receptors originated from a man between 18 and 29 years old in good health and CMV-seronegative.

The CDR3 DNA sequence: TGTGCCAGCAGACCACTCGGGACTAGCGGGAGTGGGACAGATACGCAGTATTTT. This codes for CASRPLGTSGSGTDTQYF. The V and J genes are TRBV7-8 and TRBJ2-3; TRBD2 matches 14 bases. V shed 6 bases, J shed 3 bases, and the junction held 11 bases outside the gene matches. This CDR3 comprises 18 residues. Per germline, CDR1 SGHVS and CDR2 FQNEAQ.

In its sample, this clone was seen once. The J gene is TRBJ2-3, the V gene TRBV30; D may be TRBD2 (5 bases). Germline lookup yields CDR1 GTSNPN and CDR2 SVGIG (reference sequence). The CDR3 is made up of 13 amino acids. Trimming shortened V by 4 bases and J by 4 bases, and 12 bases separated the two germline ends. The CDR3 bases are TGTGCCTGGACATCCGGGATGTCAGATACGCAGTATTTT. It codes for CAWTSGMSDTQYF.

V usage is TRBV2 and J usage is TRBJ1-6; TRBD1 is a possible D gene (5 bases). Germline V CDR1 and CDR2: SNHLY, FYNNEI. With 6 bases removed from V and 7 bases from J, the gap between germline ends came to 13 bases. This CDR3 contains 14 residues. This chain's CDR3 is CASRETGENSPLHF. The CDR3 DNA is TGTGCCAGCAGGGAAACGGGGGAGAATTCACCCCTCCACTTT.

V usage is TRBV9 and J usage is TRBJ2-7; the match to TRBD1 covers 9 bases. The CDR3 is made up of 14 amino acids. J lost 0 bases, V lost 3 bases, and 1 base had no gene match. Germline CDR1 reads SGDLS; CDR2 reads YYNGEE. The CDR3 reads CASSGTGDSYEQYF. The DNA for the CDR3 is TGTGCCAGCAGCGGGACAGGGGACTCCTACGAGCAGTACTTC. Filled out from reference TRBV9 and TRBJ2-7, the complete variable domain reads DSGVTQTPKHLITATGQRVTLRCSPRSGDLSVYWYQQSLDQGLQFLIQYYNGEERAKGNILERFSAQQFPDLHSELNLSSLELGDSALYFCASSGTGDSYEQYFGPGTRLTVT.

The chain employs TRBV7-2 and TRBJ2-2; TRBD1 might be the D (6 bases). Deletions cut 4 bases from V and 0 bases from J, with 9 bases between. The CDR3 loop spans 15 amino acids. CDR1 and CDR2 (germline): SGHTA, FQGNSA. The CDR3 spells CASSSGQSNTGELFF. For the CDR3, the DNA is TGTGCCAGCAGCTCGGGACAATCGAACACCGGGGAGCTGTTTTTT.

CDR3 amino acids: CASSRDSWNTGELFF. The CDR3 DNA reads as TGTGCCAGCAGCCGGGACAGCTGGAACACCGGGGAGCTGTTTTTT. This chain links TRBV2 with TRBJ2-2; 7 nucleotides match TRBD1. Germline trimming cut 6 bases from V and 1 base from J; bases unmatched to any gene: 5. This CDR3 is 15 amino acids long. Per germline, CDR1 SNHLY and CDR2 FYNNEI.

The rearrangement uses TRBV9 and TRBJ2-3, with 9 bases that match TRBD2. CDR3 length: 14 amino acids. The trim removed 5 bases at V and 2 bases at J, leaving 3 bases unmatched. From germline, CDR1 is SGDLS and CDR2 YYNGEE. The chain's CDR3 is CASSTSGYTDTQYF. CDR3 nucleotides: TGTGCCAGCAGTACTAGCGGGTACACAGATACGCAGTATTTT.

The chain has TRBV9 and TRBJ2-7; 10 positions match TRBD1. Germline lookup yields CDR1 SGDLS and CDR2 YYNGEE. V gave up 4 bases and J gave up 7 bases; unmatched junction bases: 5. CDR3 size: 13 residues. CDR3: CASSKGQGTEQYF. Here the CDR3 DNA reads TGTGCCAGCAGCAAGGGACAGGGGACAGAGCAGTACTTC.

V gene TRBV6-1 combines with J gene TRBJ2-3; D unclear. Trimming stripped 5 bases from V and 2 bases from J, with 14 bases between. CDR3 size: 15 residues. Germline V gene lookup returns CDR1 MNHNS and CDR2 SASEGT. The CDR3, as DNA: TGTGCCAGCAGTACCCCCCGCTCACTCACAGATACGCAGTATTTT. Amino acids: CASSTPRSLTDTQYF.

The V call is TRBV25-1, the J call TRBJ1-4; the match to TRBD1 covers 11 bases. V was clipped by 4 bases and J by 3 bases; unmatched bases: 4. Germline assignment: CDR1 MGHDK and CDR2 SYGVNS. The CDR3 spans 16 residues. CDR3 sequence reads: CASSGTGQGANEKLFF. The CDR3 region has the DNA TGTGCCAGCAGTGGTACGGGACAGGGGGCTAATGAAAAACTGTTTTTT.

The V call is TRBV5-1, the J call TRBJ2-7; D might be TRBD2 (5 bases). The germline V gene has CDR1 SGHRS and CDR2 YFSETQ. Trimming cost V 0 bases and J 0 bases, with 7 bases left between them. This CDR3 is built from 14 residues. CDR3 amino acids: CASSLEGDSYEQYV. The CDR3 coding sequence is TGCGCCAGCAGCTTGGAGGGAGACTCCTACGAGCAGTACGTC.

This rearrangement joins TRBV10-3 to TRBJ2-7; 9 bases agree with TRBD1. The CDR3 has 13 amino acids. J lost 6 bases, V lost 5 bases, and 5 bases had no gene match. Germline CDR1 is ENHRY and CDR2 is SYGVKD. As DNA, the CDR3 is TGTGCCATCAGTCCCCAACAGGGGGCCGAGCAGTACGTC. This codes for CAISPQQGAEQYV.

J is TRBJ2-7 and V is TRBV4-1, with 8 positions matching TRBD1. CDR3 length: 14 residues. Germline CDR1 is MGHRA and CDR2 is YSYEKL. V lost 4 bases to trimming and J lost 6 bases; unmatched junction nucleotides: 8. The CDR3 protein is CASSPDRGFSEQYF. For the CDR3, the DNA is TGCGCCAGCAGCCCAGACAGGGGTTTCTCCGAGCAGTACTTC.

As DNA, the CDR3 is TGTGCCAGCAGTTACTGGGTGGGCCAGCCCCAGCATTTT. Translation: CASSYWVGQPQHF. The chain is built from TRBV6-6 and TRBJ1-5; D is uncertain. The CDR3 contains 13 residues. CDR1 and CDR2 from the germline V gene are MNHNY and SVGAGI (reference sequence). V lost 1 base and J lost 7, with 8 bases in between.

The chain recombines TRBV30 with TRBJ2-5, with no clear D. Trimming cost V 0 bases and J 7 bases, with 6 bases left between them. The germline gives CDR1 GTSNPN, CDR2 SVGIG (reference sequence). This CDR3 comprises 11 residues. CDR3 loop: CAWSVLRTQYF. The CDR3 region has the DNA TGTGCCTGGAGTGTATTGCGGACCCAGTACTTC.

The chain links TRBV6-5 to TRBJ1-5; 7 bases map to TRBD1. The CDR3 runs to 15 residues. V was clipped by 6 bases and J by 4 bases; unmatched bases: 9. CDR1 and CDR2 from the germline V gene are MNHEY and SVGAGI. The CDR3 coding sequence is TGTGCCAGCAGCCGGGACAGATCCCGAAATCAGCCCCAGCATTTT. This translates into CASSRDRSRNQPQHF.

CDR3 DNA sequence: TGTGCCAGCAGCCTTGGCAGGGGGCCCGGAAACACCATATATTTT. Residues: CASSLGRGPGNTIYF. This chain joins TRBV5-4 and TRBJ1-3; 8 bases line up with TRBD1. This CDR3 contains 15 residues. V gave up 4 bases and J gave up 4 bases; unmatched junction bases: 7. The germline V gene has CDR1 SGHNT and CDR2 YYREEE (reference sequence).

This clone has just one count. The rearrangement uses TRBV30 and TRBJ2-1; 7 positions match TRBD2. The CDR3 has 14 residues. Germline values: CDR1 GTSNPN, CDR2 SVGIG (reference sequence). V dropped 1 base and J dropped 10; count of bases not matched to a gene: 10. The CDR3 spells CAWSGWREWREQFF. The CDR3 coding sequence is TGTGCCTGGAGTGGGTGGCGGGAGTGGCGGGAGCAGTTCTTC.

Written as DNA, the CDR3 is TGTGCCAGCAGCAACACAAAGGGGGCAGGGGGGACTGAAGCTTTCTTT. Its translation: CASSNTKGAGGTEAFF. The rearrangement uses TRBV5-5 and TRBJ1-1; 7 bases line up with TRBD1. Germline V gene sequence: CDR1 SGHKS, CDR2 YYEKEE (reference sequence). V was clipped by 4 bases and J by 5 bases; unmatched bases: 14. The CDR3 length is 16 residues.

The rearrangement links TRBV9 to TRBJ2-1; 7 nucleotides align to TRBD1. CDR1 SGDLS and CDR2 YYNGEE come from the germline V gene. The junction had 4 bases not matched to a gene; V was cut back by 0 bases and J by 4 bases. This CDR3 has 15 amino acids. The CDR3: CASSVGRGRYNEQFF. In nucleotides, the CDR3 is TGTGCCAGCAGCGTAGGAAGGGGGCGATACAATGAGCAGTTCTTC.

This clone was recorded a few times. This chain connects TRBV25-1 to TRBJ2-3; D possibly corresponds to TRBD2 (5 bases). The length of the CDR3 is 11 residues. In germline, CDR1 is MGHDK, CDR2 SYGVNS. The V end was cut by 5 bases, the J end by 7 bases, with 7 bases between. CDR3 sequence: CASSSGNTQYF. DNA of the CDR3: TGTGCCAGCAGTTCGGGAAATACGCAGTATTTT.

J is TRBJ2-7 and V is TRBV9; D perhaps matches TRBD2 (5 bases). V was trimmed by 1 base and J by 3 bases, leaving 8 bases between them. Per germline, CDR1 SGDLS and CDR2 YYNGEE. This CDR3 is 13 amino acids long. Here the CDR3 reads CASSVSSGYEQYF. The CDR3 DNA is TGTGCCAGCAGCGTATCCAGCGGCTACGAGCAGTACTTC. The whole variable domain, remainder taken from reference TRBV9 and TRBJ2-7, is DSGVTQTPKHLITATGQRVTLRCSPRSGDLSVYWYQQSLDQGLQFLIQYYNGEERAKGNILERFSAQQFPDLHSELNLSSLELGDSALYFCASSVSSGYEQYFGPGTRLTVT.

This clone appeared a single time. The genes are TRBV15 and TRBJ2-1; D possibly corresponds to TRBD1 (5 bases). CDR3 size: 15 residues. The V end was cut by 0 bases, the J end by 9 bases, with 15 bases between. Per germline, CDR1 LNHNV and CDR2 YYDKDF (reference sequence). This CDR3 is CATSRDLTVRGEQFF. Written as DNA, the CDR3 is TGTGCCACCAGCAGAGATCTGACAGTTAGAGGTGAGCAGTTCTTC. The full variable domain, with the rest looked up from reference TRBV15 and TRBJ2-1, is DAMVIQNPRYQVTQFGKPVTLSCSQTLNHNVMYWYQQKSSQAPKLLFHYYDKDFNNEADTPDNFQSRRPNTSFCFLDIRSPGLGDTAMYLCATSRDLTVRGEQFFGPGTRLTVL.

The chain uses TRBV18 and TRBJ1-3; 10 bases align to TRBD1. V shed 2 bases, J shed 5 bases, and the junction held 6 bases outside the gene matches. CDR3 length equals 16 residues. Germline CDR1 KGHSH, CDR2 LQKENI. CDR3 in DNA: TGTGCCAGCTCACCATCCGGGACAGGGGCCAGAAACACCATATATTTT. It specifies CASSPSGTGARNTIYF.

CDR3 DNA: TGTGCCTCCGACGGGTCGGATGGCTACACCTTC. Its translation: CASDGSDGYTF. The chain employs TRBV30 and TRBJ1-2; D is uncertain. Germline-derived CDR1 and CDR2 are GTSNPN and SVGIG (reference sequence). Trimming left V 7 bases short and J 6 bases short, with 12 bases between. The CDR3 covers 11 residues.

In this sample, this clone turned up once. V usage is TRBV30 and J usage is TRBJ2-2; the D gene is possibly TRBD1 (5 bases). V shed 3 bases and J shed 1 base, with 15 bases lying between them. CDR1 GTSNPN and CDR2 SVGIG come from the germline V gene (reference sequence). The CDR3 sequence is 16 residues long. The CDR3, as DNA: TGTGCCTGGAGAGGGGCCGTATATATGAACACCGGGGAGCTGTTTTTT. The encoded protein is CAWRGAVYMNTGELFF.

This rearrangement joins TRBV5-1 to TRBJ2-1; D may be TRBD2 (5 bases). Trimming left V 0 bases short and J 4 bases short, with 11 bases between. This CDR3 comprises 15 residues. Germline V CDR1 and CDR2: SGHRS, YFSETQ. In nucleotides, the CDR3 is TGCGCCAGCAGCTTGGAGGGAGTCCCTTACAATGAGCAGTTCTTC. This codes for CASSLEGVPYNEQFF.

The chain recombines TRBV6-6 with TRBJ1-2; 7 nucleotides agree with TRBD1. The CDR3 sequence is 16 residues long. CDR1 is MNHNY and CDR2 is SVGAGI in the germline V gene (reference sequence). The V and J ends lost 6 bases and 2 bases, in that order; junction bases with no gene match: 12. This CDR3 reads CASSRVDRVLNYGYTF. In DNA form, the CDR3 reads TGTGCCAGCAGCCGGGTCGACAGGGTCCTCAACTATGGCTACACCTTC.

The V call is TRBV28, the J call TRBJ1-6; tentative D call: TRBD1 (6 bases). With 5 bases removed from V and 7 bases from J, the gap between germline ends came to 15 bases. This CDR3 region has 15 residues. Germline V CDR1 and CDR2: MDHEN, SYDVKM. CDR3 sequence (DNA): TGTGCCAGCAGTCGGGCACAGGGTTACAATTCACCCCTCCACTTT. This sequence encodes CASSRAQGYNSPLHF.

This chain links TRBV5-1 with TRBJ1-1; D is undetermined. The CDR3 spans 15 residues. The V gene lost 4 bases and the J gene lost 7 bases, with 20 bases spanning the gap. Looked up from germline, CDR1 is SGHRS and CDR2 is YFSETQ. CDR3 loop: CASSPSGGSLSEAFF. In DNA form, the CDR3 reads TGCGCCAGCAGCCCGAGTGGAGGAAGCCTCAGTGAAGCTTTCTTT.